Detailed here is one T cell receptor (beta chain). What it binds is not known. The sample belongs to a study of blood T cells in healthy people across ages. Background on the study: Per every two T cells, about one barcoded beta molecule was captured by template switching.

Study findings and constraints: Using unsorted PBMCs precluded a conclusive naive versus antigen-experienced comparison.

The CDR3 sequence is 13 residues long. Germline loops: CDR1 SQVTM, CDR2 ANQGSEA. The junction had 2 bases not matched to a gene; V was cut back by 5 bases and J by 2 bases. Samples had at least 6.5 million PBMCs isolated from them. The authors ran a second PCR of roughly 6 to 12 cycles using a sample-barcoded 5' primer and a J-beta primer mix. Unique molecular identifiers of 12 random nucleotides labeled each cDNA. TCRdb reprocessed the 5' RACE reads via MiXCR and lists one record per CDR3 protein. The table records 2 million or so distinct CDR3 sequences, 49% of them present only once. This TCR derives from a woman in her thirties or forties in good health. The sample taken for sequencing was blood. This chain joins TRBV29-1 and TRBJ2-2, with 7 bases fitting TRBD1. In nucleotides, the CDR3 is TGCAGCGTTCACAGGGGAAACACCGGGGAGCTGTTTTTT. This gives the protein CSVHRGNTGELFF.